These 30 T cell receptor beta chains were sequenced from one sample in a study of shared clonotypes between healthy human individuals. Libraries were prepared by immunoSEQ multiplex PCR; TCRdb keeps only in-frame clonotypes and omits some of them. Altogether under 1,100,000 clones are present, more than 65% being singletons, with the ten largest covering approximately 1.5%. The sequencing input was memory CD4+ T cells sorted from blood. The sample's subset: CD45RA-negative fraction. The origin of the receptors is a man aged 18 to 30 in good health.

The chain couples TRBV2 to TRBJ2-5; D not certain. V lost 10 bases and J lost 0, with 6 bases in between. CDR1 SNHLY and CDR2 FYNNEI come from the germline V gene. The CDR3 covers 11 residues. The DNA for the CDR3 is TGTGCCACGGCGTACCAAGAGACCCAGTACTTC. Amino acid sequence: CATAYQETQYF.

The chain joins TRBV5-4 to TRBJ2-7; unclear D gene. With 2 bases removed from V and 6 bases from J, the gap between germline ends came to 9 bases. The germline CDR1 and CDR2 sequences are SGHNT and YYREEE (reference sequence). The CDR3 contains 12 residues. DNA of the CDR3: TGTGCCAGCAGCTTCACTTCGGGCGAGCAGTACTTC. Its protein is CASSFTSGEQYF.

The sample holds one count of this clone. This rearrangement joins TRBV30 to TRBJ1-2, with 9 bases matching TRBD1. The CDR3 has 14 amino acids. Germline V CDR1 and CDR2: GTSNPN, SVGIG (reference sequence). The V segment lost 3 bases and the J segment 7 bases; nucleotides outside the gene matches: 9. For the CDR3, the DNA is TGTGCCTGGAGCCATTTGACAGGGGGGACTGGCTACACCTTC. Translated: CAWSHLTGGTGYTF.

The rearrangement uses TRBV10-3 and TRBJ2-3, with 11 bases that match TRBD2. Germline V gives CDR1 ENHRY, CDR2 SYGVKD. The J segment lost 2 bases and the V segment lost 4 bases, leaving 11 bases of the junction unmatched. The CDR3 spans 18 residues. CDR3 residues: CAISGGGSGGELTDTQYF. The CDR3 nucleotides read TGTGCCATCAGTGGGGGAGGTAGCGGGGGGGAACTCACAGATACGCAGTATTTT.

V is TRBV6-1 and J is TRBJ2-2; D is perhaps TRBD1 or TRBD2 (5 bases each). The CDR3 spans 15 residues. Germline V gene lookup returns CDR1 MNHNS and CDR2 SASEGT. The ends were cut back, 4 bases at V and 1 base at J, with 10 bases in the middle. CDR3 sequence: CASSVKGRNTGELFF. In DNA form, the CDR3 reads TGTGCCAGCAGTGTGAAGGGGAGGAACACCGGGGAGCTGTTTTTT.

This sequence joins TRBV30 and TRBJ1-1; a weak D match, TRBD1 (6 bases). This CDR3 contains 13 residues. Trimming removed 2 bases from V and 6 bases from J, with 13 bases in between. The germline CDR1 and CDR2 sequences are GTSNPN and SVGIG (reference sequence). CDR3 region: CAWSLGGAPEAFF. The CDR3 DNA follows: TGTGCCTGGAGTCTCGGGGGCGCCCCTGAAGCTTTCTTT.

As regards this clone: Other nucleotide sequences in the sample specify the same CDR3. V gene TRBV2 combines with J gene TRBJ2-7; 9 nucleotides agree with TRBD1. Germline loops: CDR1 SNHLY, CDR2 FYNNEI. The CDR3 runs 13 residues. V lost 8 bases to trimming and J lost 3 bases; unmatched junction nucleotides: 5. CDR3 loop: CASSDRGLYEQYF. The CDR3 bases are TGTGCCAGCTCGGACAGGGGTCTCTACGAGCAGTACTTC. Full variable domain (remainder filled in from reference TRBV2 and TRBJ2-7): EPEVTQTPSHQVTQMGQEVILRCVPISNHLYFYWYRQILGQKVEFLVSFYNNEISEKSEIFDDQFSVERPDGSNFTLKIRSTKLEDSAMYFCASSDRGLYEQYFGPGTRLTVT.

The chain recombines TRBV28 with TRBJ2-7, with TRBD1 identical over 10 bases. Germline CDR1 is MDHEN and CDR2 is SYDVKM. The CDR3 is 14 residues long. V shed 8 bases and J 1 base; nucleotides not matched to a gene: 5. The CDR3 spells CASSGTGDSYEQYF. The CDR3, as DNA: TGTGCCAGCTCAGGGACAGGGGATTCCTACGAGCAGTACTTC.

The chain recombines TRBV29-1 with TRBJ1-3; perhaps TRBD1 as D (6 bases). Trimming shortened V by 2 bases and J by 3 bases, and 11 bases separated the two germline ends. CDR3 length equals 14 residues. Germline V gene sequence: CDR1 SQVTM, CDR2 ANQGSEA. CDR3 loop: CSVETGPNGNTIYF. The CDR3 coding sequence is TGCAGCGTTGAAACAGGGCCCAATGGAAACACCATATATTTT. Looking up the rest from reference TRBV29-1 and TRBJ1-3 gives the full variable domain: SAVISQKPSRDICQRGTSLTIQCQVDSQVTMMFWYRQQPGQSLTLIATANQGSEATYESGFVIDKFPISRPNLTFSTLTVSNMSPEDSSIYLCSVETGPNGNTIYFGEGSWLTVV.

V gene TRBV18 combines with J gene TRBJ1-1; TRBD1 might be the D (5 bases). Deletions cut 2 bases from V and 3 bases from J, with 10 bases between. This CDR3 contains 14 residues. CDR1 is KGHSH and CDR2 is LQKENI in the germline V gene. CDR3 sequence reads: CASSPKGLDTEAFF. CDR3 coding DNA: TGTGCCAGCTCACCAAAGGGGTTGGACACTGAAGCTTTCTTT.

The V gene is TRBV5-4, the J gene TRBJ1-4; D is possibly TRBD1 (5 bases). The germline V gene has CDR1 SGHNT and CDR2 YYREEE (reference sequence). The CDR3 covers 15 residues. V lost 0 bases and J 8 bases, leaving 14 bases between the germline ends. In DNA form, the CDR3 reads TGTGCCAGCAGCTTGGGGGGAGGGGTAAACGAAAAACTGTTTTTT. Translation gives CASSLGGGVNEKLFF. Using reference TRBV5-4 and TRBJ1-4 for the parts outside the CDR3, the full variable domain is ETGVTQSPTHLIKTRGQQVTLRCSSQSGHNTVSWYQQALGQGPQFIFQYYREEENGRGNFPPRFSGLQFPNYSSELNVNALELDDSALYLCASSLGGGVNEKLFFGSGTQLSVL.

The CDR3 here is CAISEPGLAGGPGKNIQYF. The DNA of the CDR3 is TGTGCCATCAGTGAGCCCGGACTAGCGGGGGGCCCTGGCAAAAACATTCAGTACTTC. This chain connects TRBV10-3 to TRBJ2-4; 14 nucleotides align to TRBD2. This CDR3 is built from 19 residues. V shed 2 bases and J 3 bases; nucleotides not matched to a gene: 9. From germline, CDR1 is ENHRY and CDR2 SYGVKD.

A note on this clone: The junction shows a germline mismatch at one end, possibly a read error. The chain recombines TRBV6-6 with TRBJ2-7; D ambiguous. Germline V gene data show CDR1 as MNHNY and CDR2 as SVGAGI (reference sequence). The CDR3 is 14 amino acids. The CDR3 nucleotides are TGTGCCAGCAGTTACTCGCCCGCCTCCCACGAGCAGTACTTC. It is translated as CASSYSPASHEQYF.

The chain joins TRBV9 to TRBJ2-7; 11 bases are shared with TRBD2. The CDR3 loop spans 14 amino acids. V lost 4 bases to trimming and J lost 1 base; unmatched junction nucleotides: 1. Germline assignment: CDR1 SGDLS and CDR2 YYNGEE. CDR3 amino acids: CASSLAGGSYEQYF. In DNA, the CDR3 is TGTGCCAGCAGCCTAGCGGGAGGATCCTACGAGCAGTACTTC.

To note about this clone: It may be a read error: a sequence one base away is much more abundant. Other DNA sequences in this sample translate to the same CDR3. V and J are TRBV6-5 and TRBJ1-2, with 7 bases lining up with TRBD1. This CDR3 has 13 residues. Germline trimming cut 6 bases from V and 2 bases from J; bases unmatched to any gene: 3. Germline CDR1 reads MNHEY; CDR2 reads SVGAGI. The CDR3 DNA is TGTGCCAGCAGCTCGACAGGGAACTATGGCTACACCTTC. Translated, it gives CASSSTGNYGYTF.

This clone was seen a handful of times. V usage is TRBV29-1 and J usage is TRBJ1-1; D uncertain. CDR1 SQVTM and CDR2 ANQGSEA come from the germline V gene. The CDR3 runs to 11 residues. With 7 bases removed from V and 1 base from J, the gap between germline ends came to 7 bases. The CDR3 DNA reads TGCAGCGGCTTGCAGAACACTGAAGCTTTCTTT. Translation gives CSGLQNTEAFF.

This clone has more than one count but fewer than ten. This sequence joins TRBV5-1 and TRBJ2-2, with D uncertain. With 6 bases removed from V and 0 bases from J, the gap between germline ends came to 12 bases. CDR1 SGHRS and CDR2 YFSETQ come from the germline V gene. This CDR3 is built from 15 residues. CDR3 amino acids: CASTEALTNTGELFF. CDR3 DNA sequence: TGCGCCAGCACTGAGGCACTAACGAACACCGGGGAGCTGTTTTTT.

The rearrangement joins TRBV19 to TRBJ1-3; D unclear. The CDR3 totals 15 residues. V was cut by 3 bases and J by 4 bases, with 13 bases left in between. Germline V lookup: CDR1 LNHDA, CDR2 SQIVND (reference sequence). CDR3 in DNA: TGTGCCAGTAGTATCCTGACGTCCTCGGGAAACACCATATATTTT. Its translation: CASSILTSSGNTIYF.

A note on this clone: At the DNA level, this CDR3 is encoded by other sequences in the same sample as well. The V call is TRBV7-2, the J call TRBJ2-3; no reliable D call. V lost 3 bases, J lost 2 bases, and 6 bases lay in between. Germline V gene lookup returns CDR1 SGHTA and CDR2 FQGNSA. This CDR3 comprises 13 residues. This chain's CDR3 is CASSLSYTDTQYF. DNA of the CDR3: TGTGCCAGCAGCTTGAGTTACACAGATACGCAGTATTTT.

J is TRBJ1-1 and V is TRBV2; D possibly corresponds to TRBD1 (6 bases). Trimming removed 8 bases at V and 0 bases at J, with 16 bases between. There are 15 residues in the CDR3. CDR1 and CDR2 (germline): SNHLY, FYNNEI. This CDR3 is CASSAMGAMNTEAFF. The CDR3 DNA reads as TGTGCCAGCTCGGCGATGGGGGCCATGAACACTGAAGCTTTCTTT.

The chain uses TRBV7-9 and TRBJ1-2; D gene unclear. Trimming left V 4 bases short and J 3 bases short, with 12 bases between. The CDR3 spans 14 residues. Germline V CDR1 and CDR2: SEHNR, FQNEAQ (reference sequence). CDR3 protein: CASSSSREYYGYTF. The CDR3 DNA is TGTGCCAGCAGCTCTTCCCGGGAGTACTATGGCTACACCTTC.

The CDR3 loop is CASSRGQAYSNQPQHF. The CDR3 nucleotides read TGTGCCAGTAGCCGAGGACAGGCCTACAGCAATCAGCCCCAGCATTTT. The rearrangement joins TRBV19 to TRBJ1-5; 7 bases line up with TRBD1. The germline gives CDR1 LNHDA, CDR2 SQIVND (reference sequence). The J segment lost 1 base and the V segment lost 6 bases, leaving 9 bases of the junction unmatched. This CDR3 region has 16 residues.

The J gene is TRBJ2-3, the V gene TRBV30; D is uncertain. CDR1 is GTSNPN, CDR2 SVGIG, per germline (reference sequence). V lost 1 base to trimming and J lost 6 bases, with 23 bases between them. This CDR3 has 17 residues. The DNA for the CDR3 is TGTGCCTGGAGTGCCGCTCAGCTTGGTTTGGGTGGGGATACGCAGTATTTT. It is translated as CAWSAAQLGLGGDTQYF.

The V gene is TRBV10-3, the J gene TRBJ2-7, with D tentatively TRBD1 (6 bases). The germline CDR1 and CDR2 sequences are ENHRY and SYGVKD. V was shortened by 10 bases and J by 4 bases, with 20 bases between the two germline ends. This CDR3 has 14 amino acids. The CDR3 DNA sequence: TGTGCCACCTGGCTCGGACAGCAAAAATACGAGCAGTACTTC. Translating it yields CATWLGQQKYEQYF.

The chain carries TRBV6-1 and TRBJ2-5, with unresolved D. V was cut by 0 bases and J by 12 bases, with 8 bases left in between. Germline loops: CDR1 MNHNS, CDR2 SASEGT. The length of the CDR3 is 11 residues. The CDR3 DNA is TGTGCCAGCAGTGAAGCGACCAGAAAGTACTTC. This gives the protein CASSEATRKYF.

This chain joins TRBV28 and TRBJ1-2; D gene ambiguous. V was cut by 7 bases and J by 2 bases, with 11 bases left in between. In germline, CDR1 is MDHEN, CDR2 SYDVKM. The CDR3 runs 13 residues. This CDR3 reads CASTPDGNYGYTF. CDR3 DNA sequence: TGTGCCAGCACCCCCGACGGAAACTATGGCTACACCTTC.

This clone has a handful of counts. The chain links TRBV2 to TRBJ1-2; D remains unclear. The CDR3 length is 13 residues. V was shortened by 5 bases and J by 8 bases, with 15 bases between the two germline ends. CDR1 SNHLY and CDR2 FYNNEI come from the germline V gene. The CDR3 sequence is CASSLYEGYGYTF. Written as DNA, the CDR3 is TGTGCCAGCAGTTTATATGAGGGCTACGGCTACACCTTC.

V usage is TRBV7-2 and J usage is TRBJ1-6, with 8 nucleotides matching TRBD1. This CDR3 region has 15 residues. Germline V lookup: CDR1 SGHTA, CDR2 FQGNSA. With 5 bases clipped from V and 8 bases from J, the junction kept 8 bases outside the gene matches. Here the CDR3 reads CASSVQGDTDSPLHF. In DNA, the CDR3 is TGTGCCAGCAGCGTACAGGGGGATACGGATTCACCCCTCCACTTT.

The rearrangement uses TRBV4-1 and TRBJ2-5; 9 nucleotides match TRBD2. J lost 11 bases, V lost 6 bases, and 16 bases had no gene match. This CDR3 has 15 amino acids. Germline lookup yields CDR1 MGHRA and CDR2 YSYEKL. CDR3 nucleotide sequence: TGCGCCAGCAGGCAGACTAGCGGACTCAATGGGGAGCAGTACTTC. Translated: CASRQTSGLNGEQYF.

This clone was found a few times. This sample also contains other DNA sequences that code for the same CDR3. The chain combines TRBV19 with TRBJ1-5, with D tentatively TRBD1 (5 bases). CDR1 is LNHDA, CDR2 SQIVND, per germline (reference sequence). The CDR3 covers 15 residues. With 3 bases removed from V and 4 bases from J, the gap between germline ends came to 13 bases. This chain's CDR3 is CASSIPGRGNQPQHF. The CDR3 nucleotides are TGTGCCAGTAGTATCCCAGGGCGTGGGAATCAGCCCCAGCATTTT.